This T cell receptor (beta chain) derives from a study of blood T cell repertoires in COVID-19. Original processing notes: It was from reference gene primer amplification that nucleated cell counts were estimated. Assay used: immunoSEQ multiplex PCR; TCRdb lists only in-frame clones, some missing. The V and J calls and the clone size are those of that table, but D and trimming were determined from the DNA. The data show a few hundred thousand clones, with almost 90% seen just once and around 1.9% held by the top ten. V lost 6 bases and J 9 bases, leaving 9 bases between the germline ends. The CDR3 is 12 residues long. Germline assignment: CDR1 LNHDA and CDR2 SQIVND (reference sequence). While infection was still active, Seattle patients were enrolled and then followed longitudinally.

This clonotype originated in a woman aged 55-69 years with COVID-19, enrolled during active disease. Sequencing input: peripheral blood. The V gene is TRBV19, the J gene TRBJ1-6, with no clear D. CDR3 coding DNA: TGTGCCAGTAGGGAGGCGGGTTCACCCCTCCACTTT. It yields the protein CASREAGSPLHF.